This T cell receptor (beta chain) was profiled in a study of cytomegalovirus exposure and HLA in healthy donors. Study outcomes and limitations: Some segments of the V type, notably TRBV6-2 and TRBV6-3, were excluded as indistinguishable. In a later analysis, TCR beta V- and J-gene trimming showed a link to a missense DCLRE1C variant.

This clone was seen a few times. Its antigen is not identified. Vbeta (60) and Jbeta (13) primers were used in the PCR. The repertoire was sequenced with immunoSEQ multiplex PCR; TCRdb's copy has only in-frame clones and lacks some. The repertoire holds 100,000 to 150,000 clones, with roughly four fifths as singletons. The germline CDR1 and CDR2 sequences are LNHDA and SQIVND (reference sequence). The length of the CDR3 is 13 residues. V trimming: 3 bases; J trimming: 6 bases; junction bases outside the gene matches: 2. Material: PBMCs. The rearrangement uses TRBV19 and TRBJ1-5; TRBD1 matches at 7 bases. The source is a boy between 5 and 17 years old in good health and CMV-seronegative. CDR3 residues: CASSIQGGQPQHF. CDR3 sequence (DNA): TGTGCCAGTAGTATCCAGGGGGGTCAGCCCCAGCATTTT.